The 28 T cell receptor beta chains below come from one sample, sequenced in a study of cytomegalovirus exposure and HLA in healthy donors. The study ran its PCR with 60 Vbeta and 13 Jbeta primers. Repertoires were generated with immunoSEQ multiplex PCR, while TCRdb's copy carries only in-frame clones and drops some. The data show over 150,000 clones, around 86% seen once. The source material was PBMCs. The source is a man aged 45-60 years in good health and CMV-seronegative.

A few counts support this clone. The V gene is TRBV5-5, the J gene TRBJ2-1, with 10 nucleotides matching TRBD2. The V gene's germline CDR1 is SGHKS and CDR2 YYEKEE (reference sequence). After removal of 1 base from V and 6 bases from J, the junction contained 7 bases not matched to a gene. The CDR3 length is 16 residues. The CDR3 nucleotides are TGTGCCAGCAGCTTGTCTTGGACTAGCGGTGTCAATGAGCAGTTCTTC. Amino acids: CASSLSWTSGVNEQFF.

The chain joins TRBV9 to TRBJ2-2; TRBD2 matches 8 bases. Looked up from germline, CDR1 is SGDLS and CDR2 is YYNGEE. Germline trimming cut 6 bases from V and 0 bases from J; bases unmatched to any gene: 7. CDR3 length: 16 residues. The CDR3 loop reads CASNSGGGTNTGELFF. In DNA, the CDR3 is TGTGCCAGCAACAGCGGGGGAGGAACGAACACCGGGGAGCTGTTTTTT.

The chain employs TRBV6-1 and TRBJ2-4; D is possibly TRBD1 (6 bases). CDR3 length equals 13 residues. Germline V gene data show CDR1 as MNHNS and CDR2 as SASEGT. V was pared by 3 bases and J by 4 bases, with 7 bases between. The CDR3 loop reads CASSDQGKNIQYF. For the CDR3, the DNA is TGTGCCAGCAGTGACCAGGGGAAAAACATTCAGTACTTC.

V and J are TRBV7-9 and TRBJ2-7; possible D gene TRBD1, 5 bases. Trimming took 11 bases from V and 7 from J, leaving 24 bases between them. This CDR3 spans 14 amino acids. Germline loops: CDR1 SEHNR, CDR2 FQNEAQ (reference sequence). CDR3 sequence (DNA): TGTGCCTGGCAGGGTCGAATTGGCGATGAAGAGCAGTACTTC. Its protein is CAWQGRIGDEEQYF.

The gene calls are TRBV21-1 and TRBJ2-3; the listed D gene, TRBD2, was not tested against the DNA. TRBV21-1 represents a pseudogene. The CDR3 is made up of 16 amino acids. For the CDR3, the DNA is TGTGCCAGCAGCAGAGAGCTAGCGGGAGACGCAGATACGCAGTATTTT. Translated: CASSRELAGDADTQYF.

This chain joins TRBV5-1 and TRBJ1-2, with D perhaps TRBD1 (6 bases). V lost 2 bases and J lost 2, with 10 bases in between. The CDR3 length is 14 residues. Germline-derived CDR1 and CDR2 are SGHRS and YFSETQ. CDR3 bases: TGCGCCAGCAGCTTACTACAGGGCAACTATGGCTACACCTTC. Protein sequence: CASSLLQGNYGYTF.

This clone was recorded only once. V is TRBV5-1 and J is TRBJ2-7, with TRBD1 as a possible D gene (5 bases). Trimming removed 4 bases from V and 7 bases from J, with 21 bases in between. Germline V CDR1 and CDR2: SGHRS, YFSETQ. This CDR3 is built from 15 residues. In DNA, the CDR3 is TGCGCCAGCAGCCCCCGTTGGGGCAGTCTGGAGGAGCAGTACTTC. Translated: CASSPRWGSLEEQYF.

This clone is a singleton in its sample. The chain has TRBV11-2 and TRBJ2-7; D is perhaps TRBD1 (5 bases). The CDR3 is made up of 14 amino acids. CDR1 SGHAT and CDR2 FQNNGV come from the germline V gene. Trimming took off 1 base at V and 1 base at J, with 8 bases between the two ends. This chain's CDR3 is CASSLGQLSYEQYF. The CDR3 region has the DNA TGTGCCAGCAGCTTAGGACAGTTGTCCTACGAGCAGTACTTC.

This clone was seen only a few times. The CDR3 here is CASSSRYNSPLHF. CDR3 in DNA: TGTGCCAGCAGTTCTCGGTATAATTCACCCCTCCACTTT. The genes are TRBV6-6 and TRBJ1-6; unclear D gene. The CDR3 totals 13 residues. Trimming shortened V by 4 bases and J by 4 bases, and 5 bases separated the two germline ends. Germline CDR1 and CDR2: MNHNY and SVGAGI (reference sequence).

The genes are TRBV2 and TRBJ2-5, with a tentative D call TRBD2 (6 bases). Germline V CDR1 and CDR2: SNHLY, FYNNEI. The CDR3 sequence is 15 residues long. V gave up 2 bases and J gave up 4 bases, with 14 bases separating them. In DNA, the CDR3 is TGTGCCAGCAGTGAATCTGGAGGGGATGGAGAGACCCAGTACTTC. This gives the protein CASSESGGDGETQYF.

This chain joins TRBV15 and TRBJ2-5; 8 bases line up with TRBD2. The CDR3 consists of 16 residues. Per the germline V gene, CDR1 is LNHNV and CDR2 is YYDKDF (reference sequence). The J segment lost 3 bases and the V segment lost 0 bases, leaving 6 bases of the junction unmatched. CDR3 protein: CATSREGSGDKETQYF. CDR3 DNA: TGTGCCACCAGCAGAGAGGGTAGCGGGGATAAAGAGACCCAGTACTTC.

This sequence joins TRBV5-6 and TRBJ1-5; D may be TRBD1 (5 bases). The germline V gene encodes CDR1 SGHDT and CDR2 YYEEEE. V gave up 3 bases and J gave up 4 bases, with 14 bases separating them. CDR3 length: 15 amino acids. The CDR3 region has the DNA TGTGCCAGCAGCTCCCTAAGCAGGGAAAATCAGCCCCAGCATTTT. This encodes CASSSLSRENQPQHF.

The chain is built from TRBV6-6 and TRBJ2-3, with 8 bases aligning to TRBD2. V was pared by 2 bases and J by 4 bases, with 8 bases of the junction left unmatched. This CDR3 is built from 16 residues. The germline V gene has CDR1 MNHNY and CDR2 SVGAGI (reference sequence). The CDR3 loop reads CASSYRLALGADTQYF. DNA for the CDR3: TGTGCCAGCAGTTACAGACTAGCGCTGGGTGCAGATACGCAGTATTTT.

The chain employs TRBV21-1 and TRBJ2-7; the table calls TRBD2, which could not be checked here. TRBV21-1 corresponds to a pseudogene. The CDR3 has 13 amino acids. The DNA for the CDR3 is TGTGCCAGCACCGGGACTAGCACCTACGAGCAGTACTTC. It is translated as CASTGTSTYEQYF.

This clone was seen only once. This chain joins TRBV2 and TRBJ2-3; 12 positions agree with TRBD2. This CDR3 is 15 amino acids long. In germline, CDR1 is SNHLY, CDR2 FYNNEI. V lost 5 bases and J lost 4; bases outside the gene matches: 4. The CDR3 sequence: CASSKTSGRSDTQYF. Written as DNA, the CDR3 is TGTGCCAGCAGTAAGACTAGCGGGAGATCAGATACGCAGTATTTT.

This clone was recorded a few times. V and J are TRBV14 and TRBJ2-5; the D gene is possibly TRBD2 (6 bases). This CDR3 is 15 amino acids long. Looked up from germline, CDR1 is SGHDN and CDR2 is FVKESK. V gave up 3 bases and J gave up 2 bases, with 13 bases separating them. The CDR3 sequence: CASSHGGTIQETQYF. The CDR3 coding sequence is TGTGCCAGCAGCCACGGAGGGACCATTCAAGAGACCCAGTACTTC.

V usage is TRBV7-3 and J usage is TRBJ1-2, with TRBD1 matching 7 bases. The germline gives CDR1 SGHTA, CDR2 FQGTGA. J was trimmed by 4 bases and V by 0 bases; bases with no gene match: 5. The CDR3 contains 15 residues. CDR3 nucleotides: TGTGCCAGCAGCTTAACCGGACAGGATACCTATGGCTACACCTTC. Translation: CASSLTGQDTYGYTF.

The chain has TRBV7-2 and TRBJ2-7, with TRBD1 matching over 8 bases. The CDR3 has 16 amino acids. J was trimmed by 6 bases and V by 1 base; bases with no gene match: 11. Germline V gene lookup returns CDR1 SGHTA and CDR2 FQGNSA. The CDR3 DNA reads TGTGCCAGCAGCTTAGGTGGACAGGGCGAGCTTGGCGAGCAGTACTTC. Protein product: CASSLGGQGELGEQYF.

The chain is built from TRBV10-3 and TRBJ2-3; maybe TRBD2 (5 bases). The ends were cut back, 0 bases at V and 8 bases at J, with 21 bases in the middle. The V gene's germline CDR1 is ENHRY and CDR2 SYGVKD. The CDR3 runs 17 residues. The CDR3 protein is CAISESKGGGFSGTQYF. The DNA for the CDR3 is TGTGCCATCAGTGAGTCGAAGGGCGGCGGGTTTAGTGGTACGCAGTATTTT.

The chain links TRBV2 to TRBJ1-5; no reliable D call. Germline CDR1 is SNHLY and CDR2 is FYNNEI. Trimming cost V 6 bases and J 3 bases, with 15 bases left between them. CDR3 length: 15 residues. The DNA for the CDR3 is TGTGCCAGCAGAGGCTGGGCAGGCCCCAATCAGCCCCAGCATTTT. This codes for CASRGWAGPNQPQHF.

With regard to this clone: At one end the junction does not follow the germline gene, possibly because of a read error. V gene TRBV7-9 combines with J gene TRBJ1-5, with TRBD1 matching 9 bases. This CDR3 has 17 amino acids. In germline, CDR1 is SEHNR, CDR2 FQNEAQ (reference sequence). CDR3 in amino acids: CSSSLVKEDRGGQPQHF. CDR3 sequence (DNA): TGTTCCAGCAGCTTAGTTAAAGAGGACAGGGGAGGTCAGCCCCAGCATTTT.

The gene calls are TRBV6-6 and TRBJ2-1, with 7 positions matching TRBD1. Germline CDR1 and CDR2: MNHNY and SVGAGI (reference sequence). The CDR3 contains 13 residues. With 2 bases clipped from V and 10 bases from J, the junction kept 5 bases outside the gene matches. CDR3 coding DNA: TGTGCCAGCAGTTACCCGACAGGGTCGGAGCAGTTCTTC. Translated: CASSYPTGSEQFF.

This clone was seen a single time. The chain combines TRBV7-9 with TRBJ2-2, with TRBD1 matching over 8 bases. The CDR3 sequence is 15 residues long. From germline, CDR1 is SEHNR and CDR2 FQNEAQ (reference sequence). Trimming took 5 bases from V and 1 from J; bases not matched to a gene: 3. The CDR3 loop is CASSPGTGNTGELFF. Written as DNA, the CDR3 is TGTGCCAGCAGCCCCGGGACAGGGAACACCGGGGAGCTGTTTTTT.

This rearrangement joins TRBV7-9 to TRBJ2-7, with a possible D match to TRBD2 (5 bases). Germline values: CDR1 SEHNR, CDR2 FQNEAQ (reference sequence). This CDR3 is 14 amino acids long. V lost 7 bases and J lost 2, with 15 bases in between. The CDR3 loop is CASTPGGGTYEQYF. DNA for the CDR3: TGTGCCAGCACCCCAGGAGGTGGAACCTACGAGCAGTACTTC.

As regards this clone: The junction and the germline gene differ at one end; a read error may be behind it. This chain links TRBV7-9 with TRBJ2-1; D tentatively fits TRBD1 or TRBD2 (5 bases each). This CDR3 comprises 14 residues. Per germline, CDR1 SEHNR and CDR2 FQNEAQ (reference sequence). The CDR3 coding sequence is TGTTCCAGCAGCTTAGGAGGCAGGGTCAATGAGCAGTTCTTC. This gives the protein CSSSLGGRVNEQFF.

The rearrangement uses TRBV6-5 and TRBJ1-1; perhaps TRBD1 as D (5 bases). The CDR3 totals 14 residues. Trimming took 6 bases from V and 1 from J, leaving 12 bases between them. Germline values: CDR1 MNHEY, CDR2 SVGAGI. The CDR3 sequence is CASRRGTGNTEAFF. The CDR3 nucleotides read TGTGCCAGCAGACGCGGGACGGGGAACACTGAAGCTTTCTTT.

On this clone: At one end the junction does not follow the germline gene, possibly because of a read error. Other DNA sequences in this specimen translate into the identical CDR3. This chain uses TRBV6-6 with TRBJ1-1; D is possibly TRBD1 (5 bases). The germline CDR1 and CDR2 sequences are MNHNY and SVGAGI (reference sequence). CDR3 length: 13 amino acids. Written as DNA, the CDR3 is TGCGCCAGCAGCTTCAGGGAAAACACTGAAGCTTTCTTT. Protein product: CASSFRENTEAFF.

V usage is TRBV6-4 and J usage is TRBJ1-6; TRBD1 agrees at 10 bases. Trimming cost V 3 bases and J 10 bases; bases outside gene matches: 3. The germline gives CDR1 MRHNA, CDR2 SNTAGT. The CDR3 sequence is 14 residues long. The CDR3 DNA reads as TGTGCCAGCAGTGAAGGACAGGGGGGATCACCCCTCCACTTT. This gives the protein CASSEGQGGSPLHF.